The 11 T cell receptor beta chains listed next were all sequenced from one sample in a study of vaccination and CD4 T cells after COVID-19. Noted treatment: roughly ten-day PBMC culture with coronavirus spike peptide pools or control peptides (ViraFEST assay). Before the COVID-19 pandemic (2011-2018), CD4+ T cells were obtained from the unexposed donor. For these receptors, no antigen is known. Cultured CD4+ T-cell DNA underwent Oncomine TCR Beta short-read sequencing. From CD4+ T cells that had been cultured, genomic DNA was extracted. In TCRdb, the PCR reads were re-called with MiXCR into one record per CDR3 protein. This sample has over 9,500 distinct CDR3 sequences, with about 35% found just once. Sequenced material: CD4+ T cells from blood, cultured in vitro. Source of these receptors: a human donor in good health.

The chain is built from TRBV7-2 and TRBJ2-3; 9 nucleotides align to TRBD1. Unmatched junction bases numbered 6, after V lost 4 bases and J lost 4 bases. The germline V gene has CDR1 SGHTA and CDR2 FQGNSA. The CDR3 runs to 15 residues. In nucleotides, the CDR3 is TGTGCCAGCAGCTACCCAGGACAGGGGCCAGATACGCAGTATTTT. This codes for CASSYPGQGPDTQYF.

This clonotype was observed a few times. This chain uses TRBV25-1 with TRBJ1-2, with a tentative D call TRBD1 (6 bases). V was cut by 5 bases and J by 5 bases, with 12 bases left in between. Germline CDR1 MGHDK, CDR2 SYGVNS. The CDR3 runs 13 residues. The CDR3: CASSKGEWYGYTF. CDR3 DNA sequence: TGTGCCAGCAGTAAGGGGGAATGGTATGGCTACACCTTC.

CDR3 nucleotide sequence: TGTGCCAGCGCTAGGACAGGGCTCTACGAGCAGTACTTC. Translation gives CASARTGLYEQYF. This chain joins TRBV6-1 and TRBJ2-7; 8 bases line up with TRBD1. The ends lost 8 bases at V and 3 bases at J; junction bases unmatched: 6. This CDR3 region has 13 residues. Germline V CDR1 and CDR2: MNHNS, SASEGT.

This clonotype occurred a few times. J is TRBJ2-2 and V is TRBV20-1; no definite D call. CDR3 size: 13 residues. V was clipped by 5 bases and J by 6 bases, with 13 bases between them. Per germline, CDR1 DFQATT and CDR2 SNEGSKA (reference sequence). CDR3 in DNA: TGCAGTGCTGTGGGATGGGTGCCCGGGGAGCTGTTTTTT. This translates into CSAVGWVPGELFF.

This clonotype was recorded a few times. V usage is TRBV6-1 and J usage is TRBJ2-7; possibly TRBD1 for D (6 bases). V dropped 6 bases and J dropped 0 bases, with 15 bases sitting between them. The germline V gene has CDR1 MNHNS and CDR2 SASEGT. This CDR3 has 15 amino acids. The DNA for the CDR3 is TGTGCCAGCAGGCACCGGGACACCCTCTCCTACGAGCAGTACTTC. This gives the protein CASRHRDTLSYEQYF.

This clonotype has a handful of counts. The J gene is TRBJ2-7, the V gene TRBV6-5; a weak D match, TRBD2 (5 bases). Trimming took 0 bases from V and 9 from J, leaving 12 bases between them. The V gene's germline CDR1 is MNHEY and CDR2 SVGAGI. The CDR3 runs to 13 residues. This chain's CDR3 is CASSYSRGSGQYF. The DNA of the CDR3 is TGTGCCAGCAGTTACTCACGGGGTTCAGGGCAGTACTTC.

This chain joins TRBV28 and TRBJ1-3; D uncertain. V was clipped by 0 bases and J by 2 bases, with 11 bases between them. Germline loops: CDR1 MDHEN, CDR2 SYDVKM. CDR3 size: 16 residues. The CDR3, as DNA: TGTGCCAGCAGTTTATGGGCAGCCGGGCCTGGAAACACCATATATTTT. Translation: CASSLWAAGPGNTIYF. Supplemented by reference TRBV28 and TRBJ1-3, the full variable domain reads DVKVTQSSRYLVKRTGEKVFLECVQDMDHENMFWYRQDPGLGLRLIYFSYDVKMKEKGDIPEGYSVSREKKERFSLILESASTNQTSMYLCASSLWAAGPGNTIYFGEGSWLTVV.

A few counts support this clonotype. The chain links TRBV19 to TRBJ2-7; no firm D call. Trimming removed 3 bases from V and 2 bases from J, with 14 bases in between. In germline, CDR1 is LNHDA, CDR2 SQIVND (reference sequence). CDR3 size: 15 residues. CDR3 DNA: TGTGCCAGTAGTATGGGCATTACCACAGCCTACGAGCAGTACTTC. The encoded protein is CASSMGITTAYEQYF.

This rearrangement joins TRBV6-1 to TRBJ2-2, with a possible D match to TRBD2 (8 bases). CDR1 and CDR2 (germline): MNHNS, SASEGT. CDR3 length: 14 amino acids. V was shortened by 10 bases and J by 7 bases, with 19 bases between the two germline ends. CDR3 in amino acids: CATRGTRMIGELFF. The CDR3 DNA reads as TGTGCCACCAGGGGGACTAGAATGATCGGGGAGCTGTTTTTT.

The V gene is TRBV20-1, the J gene TRBJ1-1; D call uncertain. CDR3 length: 14 residues. Trimming removed 5 bases at V and 1 base at J, with 14 bases between. Germline V gene lookup returns CDR1 DFQATT and CDR2 SNEGSKA (reference sequence). The CDR3 loop is CSALWVGWNTEAFF. CDR3 nucleotides: TGCAGTGCTCTCTGGGTAGGGTGGAACACTGAAGCTTTCTTT.

By frequency in the sample, this clonotype is medium-sized. The chain has TRBV7-2 and TRBJ1-2; TRBD1 aligns across 10 bases. The CDR3 contains 14 residues. Germline values: CDR1 SGHTA, CDR2 FQGNSA. The V gene end was trimmed by 4 bases and the J gene end by 4 bases; junction bases not matched to a gene: 3. The CDR3 DNA reads TGTGCCAGCAGCTCGGGACAGGGGACCTATGGCTACACCTTC. Amino acids: CASSSGQGTYGYTF.